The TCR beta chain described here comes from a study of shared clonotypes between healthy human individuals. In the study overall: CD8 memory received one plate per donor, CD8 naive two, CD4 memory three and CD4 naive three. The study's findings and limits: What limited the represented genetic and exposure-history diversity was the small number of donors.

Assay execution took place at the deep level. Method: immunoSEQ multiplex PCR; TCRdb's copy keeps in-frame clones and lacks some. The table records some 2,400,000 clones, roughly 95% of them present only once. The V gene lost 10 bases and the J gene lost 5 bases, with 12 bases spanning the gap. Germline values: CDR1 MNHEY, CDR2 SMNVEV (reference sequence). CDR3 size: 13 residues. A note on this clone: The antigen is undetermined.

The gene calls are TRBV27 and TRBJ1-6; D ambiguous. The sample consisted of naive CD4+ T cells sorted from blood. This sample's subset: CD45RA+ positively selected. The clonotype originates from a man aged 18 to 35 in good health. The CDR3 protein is CATRYLDNSPLHF. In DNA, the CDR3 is TGTGCCACCCGGTACCTAGATAATTCACCCCTCCACTTT.